Included here is one T cell receptor beta chain sequence, with context. The CDR3 totals 14 residues. V was cut by 2 bases and J by 3 bases, with 8 bases left in between. This specimen comes from a study of cytomegalovirus exposure and HLA in healthy donors. Assay used: immunoSEQ multiplex PCR; TCRdb lists only in-frame clones, some missing. Of roughly 330,000 clones in the sample, roughly 87% were seen once. J is TRBJ2-2 and V is TRBV5-3; a weak D match, TRBD2 (6 bases). TRBV5-3 counts as an open reading frame of uncertain function. Sequenced input: PBMCs. The sequence came from a woman in her twenties or thirties in good health and CMV-seropositive. Here the CDR3 reads CARSLREDTGELFF. The CDR3 region has the DNA TGTGCCAGAAGCTTAAGGGAGGACACCGGGGAGCTGTTTTTT.